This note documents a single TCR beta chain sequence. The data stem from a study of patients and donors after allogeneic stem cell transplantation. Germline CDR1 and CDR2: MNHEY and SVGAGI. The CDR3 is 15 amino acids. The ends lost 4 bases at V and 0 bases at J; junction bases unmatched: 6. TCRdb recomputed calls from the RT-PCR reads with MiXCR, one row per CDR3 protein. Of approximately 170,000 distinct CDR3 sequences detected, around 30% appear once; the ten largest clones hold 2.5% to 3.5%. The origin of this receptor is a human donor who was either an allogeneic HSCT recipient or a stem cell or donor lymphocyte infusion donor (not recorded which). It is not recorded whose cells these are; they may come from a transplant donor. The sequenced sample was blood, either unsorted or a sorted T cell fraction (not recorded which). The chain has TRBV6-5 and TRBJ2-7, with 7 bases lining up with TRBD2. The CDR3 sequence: CASSSGTTSSYEQYF. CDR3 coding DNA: TGTGCCAGCAGTTCCGGGACTACTAGCTCCTACGAGCAGTACTTC.